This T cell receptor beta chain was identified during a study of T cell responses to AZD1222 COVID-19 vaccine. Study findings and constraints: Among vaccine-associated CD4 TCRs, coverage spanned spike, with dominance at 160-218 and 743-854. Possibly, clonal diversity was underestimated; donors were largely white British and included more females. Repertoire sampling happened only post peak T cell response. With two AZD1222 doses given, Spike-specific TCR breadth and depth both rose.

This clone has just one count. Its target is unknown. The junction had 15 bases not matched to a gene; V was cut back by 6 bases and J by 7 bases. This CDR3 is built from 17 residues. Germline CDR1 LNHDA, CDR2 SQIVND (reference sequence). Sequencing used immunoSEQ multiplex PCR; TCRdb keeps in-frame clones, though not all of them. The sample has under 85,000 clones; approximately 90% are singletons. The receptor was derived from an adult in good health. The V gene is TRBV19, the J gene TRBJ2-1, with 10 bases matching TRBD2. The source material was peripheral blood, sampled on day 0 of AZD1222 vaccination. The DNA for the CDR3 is TGTGCCAGTAGCGATAGGGGAGCGGGAGGGAAGGGAAATGAGCAGTTCTTC. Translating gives CASSDRGAGGKGNEQFF.